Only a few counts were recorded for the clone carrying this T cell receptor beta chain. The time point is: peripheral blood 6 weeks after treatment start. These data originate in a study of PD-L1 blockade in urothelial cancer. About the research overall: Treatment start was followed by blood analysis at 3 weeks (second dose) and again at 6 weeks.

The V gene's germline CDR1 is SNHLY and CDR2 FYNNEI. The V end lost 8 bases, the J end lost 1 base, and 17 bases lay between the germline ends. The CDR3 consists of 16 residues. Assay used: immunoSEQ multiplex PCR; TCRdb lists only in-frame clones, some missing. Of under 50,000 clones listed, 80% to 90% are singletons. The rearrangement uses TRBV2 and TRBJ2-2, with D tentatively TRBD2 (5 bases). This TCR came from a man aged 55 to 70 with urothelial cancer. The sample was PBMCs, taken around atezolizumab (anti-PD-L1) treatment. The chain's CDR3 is CASLRGRSGNTGELFF. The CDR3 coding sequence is TGTGCCAGCCTAAGAGGGAGATCGGGGAACACCGGGGAGCTGTTTTTT.